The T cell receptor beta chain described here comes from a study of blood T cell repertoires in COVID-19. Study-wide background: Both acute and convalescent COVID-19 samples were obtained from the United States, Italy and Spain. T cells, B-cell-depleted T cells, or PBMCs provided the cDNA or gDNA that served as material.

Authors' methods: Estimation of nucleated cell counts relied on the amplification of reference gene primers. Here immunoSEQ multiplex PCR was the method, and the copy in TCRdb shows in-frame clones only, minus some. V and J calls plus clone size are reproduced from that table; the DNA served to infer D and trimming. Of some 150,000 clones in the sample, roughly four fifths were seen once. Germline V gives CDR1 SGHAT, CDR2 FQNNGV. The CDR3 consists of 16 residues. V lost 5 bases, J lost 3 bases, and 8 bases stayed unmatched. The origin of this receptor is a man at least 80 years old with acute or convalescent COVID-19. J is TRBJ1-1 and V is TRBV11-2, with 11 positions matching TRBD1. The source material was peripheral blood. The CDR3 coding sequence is TGTGCCAGCAGCCACGGGGACAGGGGGGTGGACACTGAAGCTTTCTTT. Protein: CASSHGDRGVDTEAFF. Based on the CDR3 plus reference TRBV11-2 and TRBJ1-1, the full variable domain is EAGVAQSPRYKIIEKRQSVAFWCNPISGHATLYWYQQILGQGPKLLIQFQNNGVVDDSQLPKDRFSAERLKGVDSTLKIQPAKLEDSAVYLCASSHGDRGVDTEAFFGQGTRLTVV.